This T cell receptor (beta chain) was found in a study of blood T cell repertoires in COVID-19 (dated by TCRdb to 2020 to 2021). The study in broad terms: Samples from collaborators originated in the United States, Italy and Spain and spanned both the acute and convalescent phases of COVID-19. The prospective study material was composed of cDNA or gDNA derived from T cells, B-cell-depleted T cells, or PBMCs. Subjects who had been exposed to COVID-19, were actively infected with it, or had recovered from it provided the deeply sampled blood TCRbeta repertoires that made up the dataset. A freely available public database, intended as a resource for researchers studying the immune response to SARS-CoV-2, is where the repertoires were released. The samples were drawn from the first 160 participants of the ongoing ImmuneRACE study and from 1,254 subjects provided by 6 global collaborators. Sample metadata almost always included a de-identified subject ID, COVID-19 status, age in years and sex. HLA class I and class II types, where available, came from metadata supplied by the sample provider rather than from assay-based typing. Study-level results and caveats: Clinical and demographic metadata were provided uncurated, with the amount varying by source and participant.

There are 18 amino acids in the CDR3, from cysteine to phenylalanine inclusive. This entry keeps only the CDR3 DNA: 54 bases, framed from base 1. Enrolling through a virtual design, the prospective study's participants ranged in age from roughly 18 to 95 years and lived across about two dozen United States geographic areas. Cohort assignment in the prospective study relied on participant-reported clinical history from a screening survey and a study questionnaire. For ImmuneRACE Cohort 3, a participant was defined as recovered based on two consecutive negative NP/OP PCR tests, clearance by a healthcare professional, or resolution of symptoms. Each participant in the prospective study had whole blood, serum and a nasopharyngeal or oropharyngeal swab collected by mobile phlebotomists. Additional blood draws and questionnaires over an approximately two-month period could optionally be provided by prospective study participants. Blood samples from the prospective study were shipped frozen or at room temperature prior to DNA extraction.

Details on this clone: This receptor's antigen is unknown. Base qualities were left out, and no much larger clone turns up one base away.

The immunoSEQ Assay, a bias-controlled multiplex PCR, was used to amplify TCRbeta CDR3 regions from genomic DNA. For the original study's pipeline: Nucleated cell counts per sample were estimated from amplification of reference gene primers within the assay. To quantify the absolute abundance of each unique TCRbeta CDR3 rearrangement, sequence reads were collapsed and filtered. Productive Simpson clonality was computed per sample as the square root of Simpson's diversity index over productive rearrangements. This is the immuneACCESS table as TCRdb keeps it, with only in-frame sequences that have V and J called. A part of the clones is gone; compared with another copy, unresolved V genes explain less than half, and the rest is unexplained. That table is the source of V, J and clone size, and D and trimming were worked out from the DNA. The sample table records hundreds of thousands of clones; about 87% of these occur just once. The ten largest clones represent 8% to 9% of the sample.

Sequenced material: PBMCs or T cells enriched from blood (not recorded which). The receptor was derived from a woman aged 18-35 years who had recovered from COVID-19. The V gene is TRBV12-2 and the J gene is TRBJ1-3; the DNA was not used to check the table's D call, TRBD1. TRBV12-2 counts as a pseudogene. CDR3 reads: CASRLSVPTGYSGNTIYF. The DNA sequence is TGTGCAAGTCGCTTATCCGTGCCGACAGGGTACTCTGGAAACACCATATATTTT.